This is a list of T cell receptor beta chains from one sample in a study of T-cell memory formation after mild COVID-19. MiXCR, applied by TCRdb to the 5' RACE reads, yields one record per CDR3 protein. The sample includes about 160,000 distinct CDR3 sequences, roughly 28% of them seen just once. Sequencing was done on a sample of PBMCs or a T cell subset sorted from them (not recorded which). The receptor source for this set is an adult woman who had mild COVID-19 (a few samples of this study predate the infection). Cell type and time point are not known. The CDR3 runs from the conserved cysteine through the conserved F or W. A D gene is named only where the DNA matches it firmly. The size of a clone is reported for some rows only, either as once, few or many, or as a class for expanded clones.

TRBV15,-,TRBJ2-3,TRBD1,TGTGCCACCAGCAGAGATTCAGGACAGGGTTGGACAGATACGCAGTATTTT,CATSRDSGQGWTDTQYF
TRBV20-1,-,TRBJ2-4,TRBD2,TGCAGTGCTCGACGAGCGGGGGGGCCCAAAAACATTCAGTACTTC,CSARRAGGPKNIQYF
TRBV7-3,-,TRBJ1-1,-,TGTGCCAGCACCCTTTCGGACGAAGAAGCTTTCTTT,CASTLSDEEAFF
TRBV20-1,-,TRBJ2-7,-,TGCAGTGCTAGGGGAAGGGGTGCCTACGAGCAGTACTTC,CSARGRGAYEQYF
TRBV9,-,TRBJ1-1,TRBD1,TGTGCCAGCAGCGTAGGTGCAGGGGGCTTGAACACTGAAGCTTTCTTT,CASSVGAGGLNTEAFF
TRBV20-1,few,TRBJ1-1,TRBD1,TGCAGTGCCCGCTCCCCCGGGACAGCGCCTGAAGCTTTCTTT,CSARSPGTAPEAFF
TRBV7-2,-,TRBJ2-7,TRBD2,TGTGCCAGCAGCTTAGGCCGCGGGAGAGGTTGGGACGAGCAGTACTTC,CASSLGRGRGWDEQYF
TRBV7-3,-,TRBJ2-3,-,TGTGCCAGCAGCCCCGTGAGGGCAGATACGCAGTATTTT,CASSPVRADTQYF
TRBV7-2,-,TRBJ2-5,-,TGTGCCAGCAGCTTAGCCCCCCTCAGCGGGGAGACCCAGTACTTC,CASSLAPLSGETQYF
TRBV5-1,few,TRBJ2-1,-,TGCGCCAGCAGCTCCCCGGGTCGGGTCGGCTCCTACAATGAGCAGTTCTTC,CASSSPGRVGSYNEQFF
TRBV18,-,TRBJ1-6,-,TGTGCCAGCACCACAGGGACTAATAATTCACCCCTCCACTTT,CASTTGTNNSPLHF
TRBV9,-,TRBJ2-1,-,TGTGCCAGCAGCGTAATCGGGGCGAGGTACAATGAGCAGTTCTTC,CASSVIGARYNEQFF
TRBV19,medium-sized,TRBJ2-7,-,TGTGCCAGTAAGGACGTATCAGTGACGAGCTCCTACGAGCAGTACTTC,CASKDVSVTSSYEQYF
TRBV12-3/TRBV12-4,-,TRBJ1-1,-,TGTGCCAGCAGAAAAGAAGTGGAAGCTTTCTTT,CASRKEVEAFF
TRBV7-9,few,TRBJ2-1,-,TGTGCCAGCAGCTTCCTTGGCGGAGGGGATAATGAGCAGTTCTTC,CASSFLGGGDNEQFF
TRBV4-1,many,TRBJ2-1,TRBD2,TGCGCCAGCAGCCAAGCTCGGGGGTGGACTAGCGGGAGGGCCGAGTACAATGAGCAGTTCTTC,CASSQARGWTSGRAEYNEQFF
TRBV20-1,-,TRBJ1-2,-,TGCAGTGCTAGAGGGCAGAGCGGAGACCCGTATGGCTACACCTTC,CSARGQSGDPYGYTF
TRBV7-2,few,TRBJ1-5,-,TGTGCCAGCAGCTATTTCAGCGATCAGCCCCAGCATTTT,CASSYFSDQPQHF
TRBV6-6,-,TRBJ2-3,TRBD2,TGTGCCAGCAGTCCTCTAGCGGGGTCACCCACAGATACGCAGTATTTT,CASSPLAGSPTDTQYF
TRBV2,few,TRBJ2-7,-,TGTGCCAGCAGTGAAGGGGGGAGAAGCTCCTACGAGCAGTACTTC,CASSEGGRSSYEQYF
TRBV4-2,-,TRBJ1-5,-,TGTGCCAGCAGCCAAGAAGGGGACAAGAATAGCAATCAGCCCCAGCATTTT,CASSQEGDKNSNQPQHF
TRBV25-1,few,TRBJ2-1,TRBD2,TGTGCCAGCAGTGATATTAGCGGGGGATACAATGAGCAGTTCTTC,CASSDISGGYNEQFF
TRBV10-3,-,TRBJ2-7,-,TGTGCCATCAGTGAATTTAAGGGGTCCGAGCAGTACTTC,CAISEFKGSEQYF
TRBV12-3/TRBV12-4,few,TRBJ2-5,-,TGTGCCAGCAGCGGGATGCCGGGAAAGACCCAGTACTTC,CASSGMPGKTQYF
TRBV6-2/TRBV6-3,-,TRBJ2-7,-,TGTGCCAGCAGTCCCTCCCCAGGGTTGGTCTCTCGGAGCTACGAGCAGTACTTC,CASSPSPGLVSRSYEQYF
TRBV29-1,-,TRBJ2-1,-,TGCAGCCCCCGATTTGGTACCGAGCAGTTCTTC,CSPRFGTEQFF
TRBV12-3/TRBV12-4,few,TRBJ1-1,-,TGTGCCAGCAGTTTTGGGACACTGAACACTGAAGCTTTCTTT,CASSFGTLNTEAFF
TRBV5-1,few,TRBJ1-5,-,TGCGCCAGCAGCTTCGAGCCGGGCAATCAGCCCCAGCATTTT,CASSFEPGNQPQHF
TRBV15,-,TRBJ2-7,TRBD1,TGTGCCACCCACCGGGACAGGGGAGACGAGCAGTACTTC,CATHRDRGDEQYF
TRBV5-1,few,TRBJ2-1,-,TGCGCCAGCACCGGTCTCCTTGGACCGTTCTTC,CASTGLLGPFF
TRBV7-9,-,TRBJ2-2,-,TGTGCCAGCAACGCCAGCCCGAACACCGGGGAGCTGTTTTTT,CASNASPNTGELFF
TRBV7-2,few,TRBJ1-1,-,TGTGCCAGCAGCTTCAGCCCGATGACTGAAGCTTTCTTT,CASSFSPMTEAFF
TRBV7-2,-,TRBJ2-7,TRBD2,TGTGCCAGCAGCTTGCTAGCGGGAGGGCTAGAGCAGTACTTC,CASSLLAGGLEQYF
TRBV7-2,few,TRBJ2-7,-,TGTGCCAGCAGCTTATCCCTCTACGAGCAGTACTTC,CASSLSLYEQYF
TRBV24-1,-,TRBJ2-3,-,TGTGCCACCAGTCATTTAAAGCGGAGCACAGATACGCAGTATTTT,CATSHLKRSTDTQYF
TRBV3-1,few,TRBJ2-4,-,TGTGCCAGCAGCCTCGGGGGAAACATTCAGTACTTC,CASSLGGNIQYF
TRBV9,few,TRBJ2-7,TRBD1,TGTGCCAGCTCCGAACAGGGGGCTAGGAACGAGCAGTACTTC,CASSEQGARNEQYF
TRBV5-1,-,TRBJ2-3,-,TGCGCCAGCAGCTTGAACCCCCTGGTGACAGATACGCAGTATTTT,CASSLNPLVTDTQYF
TRBV24-1,-,TRBJ2-3,-,TGTGCCACCAGTGGGGACGGCTACACAGATACGCAGTATTTT,CATSGDGYTDTQYF
TRBV7-8,few,TRBJ1-6,TRBD1,TGTGCCAGCAGCCGGGACAGAGACCTCTATAATTCACCCCTCCACTTT,CASSRDRDLYNSPLHF
TRBV7-8,-,TRBJ2-3,-,TGTGCCAGCAGCTCTGAGAGACAGGAATCAGATACGCAGTATTTT,CASSSERQESDTQYF
TRBV4-1,few,TRBJ2-1,TRBD2,TGCGCCAGCAGCCCCTCAGGACTAGCGAGAACGACGTACAATGAGCAGTTCTTC,CASSPSGLARTTYNEQFF
TRBV29-1,-,TRBJ2-3,-,TGCAGCGTGCCGAGCTCTATATTCACAGATACGCAGTATTTT,CSVPSSIFTDTQYF
TRBV15,-,TRBJ2-5,TRBD2,TGTGCCACCAGCAGTGAGGGGGGCGGGAGGCAAGAGACCCAGTACTTC,CATSSEGGGRQETQYF
TRBV20-1,few,TRBJ2-1,TRBD1,TGCAGTGCCCACGTGGACAGGACCTACTCCTACAATGAGCAGTTCTTC,CSAHVDRTYSYNEQFF
TRBV7-8,once,TRBJ2-1,-,TGTGCCAGCAGCCCTCGATTTTACTACAATGAGCAGTTCTTC,CASSPRFYYNEQFF
TRBV5-6,few,TRBJ2-7,TRBD1,TGTGCCAGCAGCCCGGCGGGGACAGGGGCTCGAGAGCAGTACTTC,CASSPAGTGAREQYF
TRBV20-1,-,TRBJ2-1,-,TGCAGTGCTAGTCCTCGGTCGTCAGTAATATCCTACAATGAGCAGTTCTTC,CSASPRSSVISYNEQFF
TRBV29-1,-,TRBJ1-1,-,TGCAGCGTTGAAACGGGGAACACTGAAGCTTTCTTT,CSVETGNTEAFF
TRBV9,few,TRBJ1-2,-,TGTGCCAGCAGCGAGATAGACGGCCTCTATGGCTACACCTTC,CASSEIDGLYGYTF
TRBV20-1,few,TRBJ2-5,-,TGCAGTGCGCCACGGGGGAAAGAGACCCAGTACTTC,CSAPRGKETQYF
TRBV30,few,TRBJ1-1,-,TGTGCCTGGAGTGAGGGCAGCCTGAACACTGAAGCTTTCTTT,CAWSEGSLNTEAFF
TRBV11-2,-,TRBJ2-1,-,TGTGCCAGCAGCTCAGGGGGGCTAGCCGGGTTCAATGAGCAGTTCTTC,CASSSGGLAGFNEQFF
TRBV4-1,-,TRBJ2-5,TRBD2,TGCGCCAGCAGCCAAGGGATTTCTAGCGGGGGTTCGAGGGAGACCCAGTACTTC,CASSQGISSGGSRETQYF
TRBV12-3/TRBV12-4,-,TRBJ2-5,-,TGTGCCAGCACCCAGAACGGGTTGCGGGAGACCCAGTACTTC,CASTQNGLRETQYF